This paragraph reports one TCR beta chain. Its antigen remains unidentified. This specimen comes from a study of T cells in Graves' hyperthyroidism and ophthalmopathy. Findings and caveats of the study: The blood repertoire included most of the expanded thyroid clonotypes above 0.001.

Regions amplified from RNA transcripts were the TCR beta CDR3 regions. Using the HTBI primer set, a first-round RT-PCR was run on the TCR CDR3. MiXCR, run by TCRdb on the multiplex PCR reads, gives a single entry per CDR3 protein. The sample lists some 370,000 distinct CDR3 sequences; 15% to 20% were seen once. The hyperthyroidism patients had all been newly diagnosed, and their disease duration was under 2 months. Their ages ranged from 18 to 65 years. Uncontrolled infection, other autoimmune disease, pregnancy or lactation excluded patients. Blood was sampled at initial diagnosis of hyperthyroidism, prior to onset of any ophthalmopathy symptoms. This CDR3 contains 15 residues. The V end lost 5 bases, the J end lost 6 bases, and 17 bases lay between the germline ends. CDR1 and CDR2 (germline): MGHDK, SYGVNS.

The chain links TRBV25-1 to TRBJ2-1; D is unclear. The clonotype originates from a woman in her thirties with Graves' hyperthyroidism that later progressed to Graves' ophthalmopathy. Sequences were obtained from blood. The CDR3 nucleotides read TGTGCCAGCAGTCCCTTGACTGGCTACCCCAATGAGCAGTTCTTC. It yields the protein CASSPLTGYPNEQFF.